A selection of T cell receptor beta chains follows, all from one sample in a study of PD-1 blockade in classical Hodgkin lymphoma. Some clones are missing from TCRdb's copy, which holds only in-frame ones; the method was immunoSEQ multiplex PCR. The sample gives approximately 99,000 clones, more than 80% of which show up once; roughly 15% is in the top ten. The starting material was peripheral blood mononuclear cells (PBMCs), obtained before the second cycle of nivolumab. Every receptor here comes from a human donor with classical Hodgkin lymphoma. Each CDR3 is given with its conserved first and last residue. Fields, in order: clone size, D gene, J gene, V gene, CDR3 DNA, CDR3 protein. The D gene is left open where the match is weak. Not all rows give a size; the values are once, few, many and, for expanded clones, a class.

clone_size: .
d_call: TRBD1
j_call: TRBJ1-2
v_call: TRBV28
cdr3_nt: TGTGCCAGCAGTTCAGGGACAGCAAACTATGGCTACACCTTC
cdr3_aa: CASSSGTANYGYTF

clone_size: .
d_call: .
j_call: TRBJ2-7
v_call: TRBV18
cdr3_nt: TGTGCCAGCTCACCATTAAGGGGTGCCTACGAGCAGTACTTC
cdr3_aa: CASSPLRGAYEQYF

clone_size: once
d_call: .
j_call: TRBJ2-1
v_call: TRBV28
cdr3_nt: TGTGCCAGCAGTTCATCTAGCGCGAGACAGGGTGAGCAGTTCTTC
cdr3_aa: CASSSSSARQGEQFF

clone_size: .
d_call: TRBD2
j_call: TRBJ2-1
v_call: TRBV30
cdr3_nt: TGTGCCTGGAGTGTGAGGGCGGGAGTCTACAATGAGCAGTTCTTC
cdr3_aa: CAWSVRAGVYNEQFF

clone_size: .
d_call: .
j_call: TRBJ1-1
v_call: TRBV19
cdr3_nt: TGTGCCAGTAGTATAGGCACGTTAAACGAAGCTTTCTTT
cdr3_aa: CASSIGTLNEAFF

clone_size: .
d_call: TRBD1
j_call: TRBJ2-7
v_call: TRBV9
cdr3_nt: TGTGCCAGCAGCGTAGCCGGGACAGCAACCTACGAGCAGTACTTC
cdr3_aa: CASSVAGTATYEQYF

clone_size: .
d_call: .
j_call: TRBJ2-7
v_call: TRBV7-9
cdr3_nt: TGTGCCAGCAGCTTATGGGCCCGGGGAGCCCCAAGCCACGAGCAGTACTTC
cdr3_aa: CASSLWARGAPSHEQYF

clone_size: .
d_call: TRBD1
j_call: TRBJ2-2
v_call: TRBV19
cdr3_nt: TGTGCCAGTAACCCCAGGACAGGGGGCCCGACGAACACCGGGGAGCTGTTTTTT
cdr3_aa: CASNPRTGGPTNTGELFF

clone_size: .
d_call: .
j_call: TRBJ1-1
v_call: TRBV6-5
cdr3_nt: TGTGCCAGCAGTTCCGCGGGCGGCACTGAAGCTTTCTTT
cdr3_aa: CASSSAGGTEAFF

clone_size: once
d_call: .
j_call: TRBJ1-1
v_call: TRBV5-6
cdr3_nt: TGTGCCAGCAGCTTGCCCCGAACCCTGATGAACACTGAAGCTTTCTTT
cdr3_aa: CASSLPRTLMNTEAFF

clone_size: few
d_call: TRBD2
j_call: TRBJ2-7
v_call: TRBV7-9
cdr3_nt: TGTGCCAGCTGGGGCGGGGTAGCGGGAAAGTTCTACGAGCAGTACTTC
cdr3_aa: CASWGGVAGKFYEQYF

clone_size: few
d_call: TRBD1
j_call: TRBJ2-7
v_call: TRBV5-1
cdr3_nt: TGCGCCAGCAACTTACAAGGGACAGGGGGCGACGAGCAGTACTTC
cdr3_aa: CASNLQGTGGDEQYF

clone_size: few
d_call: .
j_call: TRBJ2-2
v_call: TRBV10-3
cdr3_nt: TGTGCCATCGGCAGGGGAGCGGCGAACACCGGGGAGCTGTTTTTT
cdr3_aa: CAIGRGAANTGELFF

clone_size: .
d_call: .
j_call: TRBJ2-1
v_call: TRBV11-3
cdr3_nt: TGTGCCAGCAGCTTAGCCGGGGATGAGCAGTTCTTC
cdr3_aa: CASSLAGDEQFF

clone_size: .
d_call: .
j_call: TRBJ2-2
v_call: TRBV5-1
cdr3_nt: TGCGCCAGCAGCTTGGAGACGGGGAGGGGGACCGGGGAGCTGTTTTTT
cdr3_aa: CASSLETGRGTGELFF

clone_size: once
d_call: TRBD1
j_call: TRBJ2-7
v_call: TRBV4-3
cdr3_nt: TGCGCCAGCAGCCAGGGACAGGGGGAATACGAGCAGTACTTC
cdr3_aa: CASSQGQGEYEQYF

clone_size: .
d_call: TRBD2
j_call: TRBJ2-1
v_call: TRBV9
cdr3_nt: TGTGCCAGCAGCCTACTAGCGGGAGGGCCTCTGAATGAGCAGTTCTTC
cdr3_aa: CASSLLAGGPLNEQFF

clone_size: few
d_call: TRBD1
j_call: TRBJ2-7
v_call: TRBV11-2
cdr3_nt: TGTGCCAGCAGCTCTCGGACAGGGTTCGACGAGCAGTACTTC
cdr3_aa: CASSSRTGFDEQYF

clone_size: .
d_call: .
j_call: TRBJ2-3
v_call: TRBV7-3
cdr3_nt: TGTGCCAGCAGCTTAACTTCGGCTCGGACAGATACGCAGTATTTT
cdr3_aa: CASSLTSARTDTQYF

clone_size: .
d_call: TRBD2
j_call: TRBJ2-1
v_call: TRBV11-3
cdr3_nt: TGTGCCAGCAGCTTAGCCGCGGGAGGGCCGTATGAGCAGTTCTTC
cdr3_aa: CASSLAAGGPYEQFF

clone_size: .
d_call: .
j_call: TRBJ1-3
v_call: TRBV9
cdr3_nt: TGTGCCAGCAGCGCTACGGACGTCCGCTCTGGAAACACCATATATTTT
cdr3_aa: CASSATDVRSGNTIYF

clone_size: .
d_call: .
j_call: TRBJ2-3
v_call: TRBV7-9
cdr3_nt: TGTGCCAGCAGCTTAGAGTACCCCACAGATACGCAGTATTTT
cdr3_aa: CASSLEYPTDTQYF

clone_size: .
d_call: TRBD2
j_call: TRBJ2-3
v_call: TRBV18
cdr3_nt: TGTGCCAGCTCCTTGCTGGTGGGAGGGCCGGGAGATACGCAGTATTTT
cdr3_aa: CASSLLVGGPGDTQYF

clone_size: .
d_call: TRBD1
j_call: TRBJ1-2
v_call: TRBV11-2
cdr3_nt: TGTGCCACCCTACCCACAGGGGGCGAAGACTATGGCTACACCTTC
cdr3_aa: CATLPTGGEDYGYTF

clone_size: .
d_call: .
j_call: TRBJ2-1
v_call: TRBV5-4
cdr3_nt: TGTGCCAGCAGCTTACCGGGACCCAACAATGAGCAGTTCTTC
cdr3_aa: CASSLPGPNNEQFF

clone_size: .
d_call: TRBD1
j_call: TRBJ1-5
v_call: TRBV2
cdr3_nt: TGTGCCAGCAGTGAAACAGGGGAGGATCAGCCCCAGCATTTT
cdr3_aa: CASSETGEDQPQHF

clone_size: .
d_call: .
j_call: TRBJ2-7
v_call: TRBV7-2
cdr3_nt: TGTGCCAGCAGCTTAGACCCCCAGCCCTACGAGCAGTACTTC
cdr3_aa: CASSLDPQPYEQYF

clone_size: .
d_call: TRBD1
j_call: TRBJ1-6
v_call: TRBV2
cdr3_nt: TGTGCCATAAAGGACAGGCCCTATAATTCACCCCTCCACTTT
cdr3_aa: CAIKDRPYNSPLHF